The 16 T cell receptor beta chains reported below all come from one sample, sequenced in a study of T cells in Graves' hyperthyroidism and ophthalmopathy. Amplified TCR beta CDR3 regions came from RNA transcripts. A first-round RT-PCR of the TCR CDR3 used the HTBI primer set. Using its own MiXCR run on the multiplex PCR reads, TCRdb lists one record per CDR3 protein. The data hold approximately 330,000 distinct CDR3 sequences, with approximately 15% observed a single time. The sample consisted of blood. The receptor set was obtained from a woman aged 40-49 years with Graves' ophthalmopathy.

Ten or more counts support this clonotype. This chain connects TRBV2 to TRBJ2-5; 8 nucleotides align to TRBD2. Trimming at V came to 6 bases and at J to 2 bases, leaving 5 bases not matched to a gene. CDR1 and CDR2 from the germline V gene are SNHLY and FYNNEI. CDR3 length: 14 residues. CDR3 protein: CASRAGLGQETQYF. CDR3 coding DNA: TGTGCCAGCAGGGCGGGACTAGGGCAAGAGACCCAGTACTTC.

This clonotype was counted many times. In DNA form, the CDR3 reads TGTGCCAGCAGTCCACGAGCGGACACTAGCACAGATACGCAGTATTTT. Its translation is CASSPRADTSTDTQYF. The chain recombines TRBV12-3 or TRBV12-4 with TRBJ2-3; D tentatively fits TRBD1 or TRBD2 (5 bases each). This CDR3 contains 16 residues. V was pared by 5 bases and J by 0 bases, with 15 bases between.

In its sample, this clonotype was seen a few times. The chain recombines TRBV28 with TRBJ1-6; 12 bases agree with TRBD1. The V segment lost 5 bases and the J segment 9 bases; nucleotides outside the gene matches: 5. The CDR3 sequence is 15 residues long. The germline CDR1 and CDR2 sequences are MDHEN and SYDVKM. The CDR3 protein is CASSPGTGGSSPLHF. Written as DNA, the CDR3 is TGTGCCAGCAGTCCCGGGACAGGGGGCTCTTCACCCCTCCACTTT.

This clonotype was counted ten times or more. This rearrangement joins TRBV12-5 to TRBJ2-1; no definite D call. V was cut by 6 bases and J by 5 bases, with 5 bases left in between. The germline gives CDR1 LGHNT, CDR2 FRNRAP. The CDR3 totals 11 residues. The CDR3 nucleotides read TGTGCTAGTGGGTATCACAATGAGCAGTTCTTC. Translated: CASGYHNEQFF.

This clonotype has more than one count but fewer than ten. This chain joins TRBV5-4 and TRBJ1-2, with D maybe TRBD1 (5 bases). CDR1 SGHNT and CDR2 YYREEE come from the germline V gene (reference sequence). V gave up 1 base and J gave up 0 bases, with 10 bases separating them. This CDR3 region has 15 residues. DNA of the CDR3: TGTGCCAGCAGCTTGTCGGCAGGGACTAACTATGGCTACACCTTC. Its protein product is CASSLSAGTNYGYTF. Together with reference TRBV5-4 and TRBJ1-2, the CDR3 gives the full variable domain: ETGVTQSPTHLIKTRGQQVTLRCSSQSGHNTVSWYQQALGQGPQFIFQYYREEENGRGNFPPRFSGLQFPNYSSELNVNALELDDSALYLCASSLSAGTNYGYTFGSGTRLTVV.

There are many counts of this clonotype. The DNA for the CDR3 is TGTGCCAGCAGCCCCAGGGGGAAGAACACTGAAGCTTTCTTT. Translation: CASSPRGKNTEAFF. This rearrangement joins TRBV27 to TRBJ1-1, with 7 nucleotides matching TRBD1. V was pared by 6 bases and J by 1 base, with 5 bases of the junction left unmatched. CDR3 length: 14 amino acids. CDR1 MNHEY and CDR2 SMNVEV come from the germline V gene (reference sequence).

CDR3 nucleotide sequence: TGTGCCTGGAGGGGGGAGACTGAAGCTTTCTTT. Translated, it gives CAWRGETEAFF. The V gene is TRBV30, the J gene TRBJ1-1; maybe TRBD1 (5 bases). V lost 3 bases and J lost 5, with 7 bases in between. Germline CDR1 reads GTSNPN; CDR2 reads SVGIG (reference sequence). This CDR3 is 11 amino acids long.

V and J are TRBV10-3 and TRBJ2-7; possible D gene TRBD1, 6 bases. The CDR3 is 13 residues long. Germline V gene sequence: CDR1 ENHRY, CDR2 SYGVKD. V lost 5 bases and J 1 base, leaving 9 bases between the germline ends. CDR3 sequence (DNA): TGTGCCATCAGTACAGGGAATTCCTACGAGCAGTACTTC. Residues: CAISTGNSYEQYF.

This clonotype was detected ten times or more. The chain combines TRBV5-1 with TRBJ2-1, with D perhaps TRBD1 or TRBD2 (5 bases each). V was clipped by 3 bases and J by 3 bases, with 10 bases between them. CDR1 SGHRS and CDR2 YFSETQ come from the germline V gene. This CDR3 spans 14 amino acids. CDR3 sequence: CASSSRGVYNEQFF. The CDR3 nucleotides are TGCGCCAGCAGCTCTAGAGGGGTCTACAATGAGCAGTTCTTC.

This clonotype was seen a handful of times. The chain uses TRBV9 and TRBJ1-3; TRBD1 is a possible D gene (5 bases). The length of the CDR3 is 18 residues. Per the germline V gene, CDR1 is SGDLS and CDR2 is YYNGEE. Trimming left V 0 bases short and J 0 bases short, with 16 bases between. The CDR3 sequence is CASSVADFGGVSGNTIYF. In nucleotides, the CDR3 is TGTGCCAGCAGCGTAGCCGATTTCGGGGGAGTCTCTGGAAACACCATATATTTT.

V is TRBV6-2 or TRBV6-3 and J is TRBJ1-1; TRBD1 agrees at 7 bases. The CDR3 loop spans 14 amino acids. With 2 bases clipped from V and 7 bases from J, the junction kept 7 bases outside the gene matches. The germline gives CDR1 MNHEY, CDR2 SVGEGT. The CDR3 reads CASSYPGGRSEAFF. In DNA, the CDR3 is TGTGCCAGCAGTTACCCAGGGGGTCGTAGTGAAGCTTTCTTT.

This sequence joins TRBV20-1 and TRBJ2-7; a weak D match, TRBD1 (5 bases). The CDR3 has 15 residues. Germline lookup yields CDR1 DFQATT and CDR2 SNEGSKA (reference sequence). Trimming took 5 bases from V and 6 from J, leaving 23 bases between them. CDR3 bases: TGCAGTGCTTCACGACAGCCCACCTACTGGGGCGAGCAGTACTTC. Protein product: CSASRQPTYWGEQYF.

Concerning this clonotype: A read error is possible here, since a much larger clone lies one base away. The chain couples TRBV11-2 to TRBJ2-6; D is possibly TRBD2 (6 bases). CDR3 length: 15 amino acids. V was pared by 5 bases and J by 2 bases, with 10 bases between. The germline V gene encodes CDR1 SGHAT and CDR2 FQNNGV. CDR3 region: CASSLTSPGANVLTF. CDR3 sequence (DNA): TGTGCCAGCAGCCTTACTAGCCCTGGGGCCAACGTCCTGACTTTC. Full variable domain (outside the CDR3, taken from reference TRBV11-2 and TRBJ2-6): EAGVAQSPRYKIIEKRQSVAFWCNPISGHATLYWYQQILGQGPKLLIQFQNNGVVDDSQLPKDRFSAERLKGVDSTLKIQPAKLEDSAVYLCASSLTSPGANVLTFGAGSRLTVL.

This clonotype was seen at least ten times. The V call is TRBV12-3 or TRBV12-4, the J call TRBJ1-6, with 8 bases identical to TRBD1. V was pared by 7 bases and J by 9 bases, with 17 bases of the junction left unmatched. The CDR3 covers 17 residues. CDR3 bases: TGTGCCAGCACCTTCGCCCTCTCGGACAGGGTTCGTTCACCCCTCCACTTT. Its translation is CASTFALSDRVRSPLHF.

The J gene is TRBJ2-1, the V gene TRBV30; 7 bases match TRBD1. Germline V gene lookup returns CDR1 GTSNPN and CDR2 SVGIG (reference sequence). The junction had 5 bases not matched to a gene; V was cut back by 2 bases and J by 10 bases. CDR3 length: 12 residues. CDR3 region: CAWSTMTGEQFF. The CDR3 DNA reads TGTGCCTGGAGTACTATGACAGGGGAGCAGTTCTTC.

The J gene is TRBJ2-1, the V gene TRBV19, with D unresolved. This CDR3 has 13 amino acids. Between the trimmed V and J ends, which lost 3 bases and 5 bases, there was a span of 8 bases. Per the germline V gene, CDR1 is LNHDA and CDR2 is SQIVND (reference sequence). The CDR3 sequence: CASSIGYNNEQFF. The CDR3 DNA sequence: TGTGCCAGTAGTATTGGTTACAACAATGAGCAGTTCTTC. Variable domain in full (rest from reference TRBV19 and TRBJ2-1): DGGITQSPKYLFRKEGQNVTLSCEQNLNHDAMYWYRQDPGQGLRLIYYSQIVNDFQKGDIAEGYSVSREKKESFPLTVTSAQKNPTAFYLCASSIGYNNEQFFGPGTRLTVL.